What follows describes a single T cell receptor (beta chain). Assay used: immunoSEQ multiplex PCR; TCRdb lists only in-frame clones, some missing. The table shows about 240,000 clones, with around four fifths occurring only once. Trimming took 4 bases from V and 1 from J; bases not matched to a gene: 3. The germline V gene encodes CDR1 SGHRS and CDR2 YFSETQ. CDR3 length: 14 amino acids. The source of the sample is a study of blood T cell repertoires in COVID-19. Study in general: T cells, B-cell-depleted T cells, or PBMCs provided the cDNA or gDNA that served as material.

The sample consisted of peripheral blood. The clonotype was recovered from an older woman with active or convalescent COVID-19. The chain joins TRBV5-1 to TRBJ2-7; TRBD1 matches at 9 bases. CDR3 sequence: CASSVGTGSYEQYF. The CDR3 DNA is TGCGCCAGCAGCGTTGGGACAGGGTCCTACGAGCAGTACTTC.